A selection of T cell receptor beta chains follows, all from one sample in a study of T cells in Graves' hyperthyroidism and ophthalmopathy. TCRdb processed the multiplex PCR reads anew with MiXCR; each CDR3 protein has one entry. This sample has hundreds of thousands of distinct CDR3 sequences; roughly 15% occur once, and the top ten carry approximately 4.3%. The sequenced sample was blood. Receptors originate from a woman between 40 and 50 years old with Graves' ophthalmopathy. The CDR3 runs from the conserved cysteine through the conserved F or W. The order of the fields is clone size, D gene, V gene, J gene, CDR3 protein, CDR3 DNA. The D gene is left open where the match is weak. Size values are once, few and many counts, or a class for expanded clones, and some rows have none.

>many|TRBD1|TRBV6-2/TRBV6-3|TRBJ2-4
CASSRQGPLNIQYF
TGTGCCAGCAGCAGACAGGGGCCACTAAACATTCAGTACTTC
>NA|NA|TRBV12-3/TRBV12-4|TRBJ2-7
CASIRSGDWDEQYF
TGTGCCAGCATCCGAAGTGGGGATTGGGACGAGCAGTACTTC
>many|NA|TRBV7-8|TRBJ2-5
CASSLRAEREKTQYF
TGTGCCAGCAGCTTAAGGGCGGAACGGGAGAAGACCCAGTACTTC
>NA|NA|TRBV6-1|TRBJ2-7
CASSELPGSGDEQYF
TGTGCCAGCAGTGAACTCCCAGGCTCTGGGGACGAGCAGTACTTC
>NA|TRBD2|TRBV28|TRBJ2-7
CASSAGLAETYEQYF
TGTGCCAGCAGTGCGGGACTAGCGGAAACGTACGAGCAGTACTTC
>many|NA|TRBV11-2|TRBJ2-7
CASSPREGPYEQYF
TGTGCCAGCAGCCCACGGGAAGGGCCCTACGAGCAGTACTTC
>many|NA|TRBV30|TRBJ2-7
CAWSVPPSYEQYF
TGTGCCTGGAGTGTACCGCCTTCCTACGAGCAGTACTTC
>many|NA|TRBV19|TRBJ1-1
CASSIVPANTEAFF
TGTGCCAGTAGTATCGTTCCAGCTAACACTGAAGCTTTCTTT
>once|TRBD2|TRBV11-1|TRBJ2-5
CASSPGLAGGWGKETQYF
TGTGCCAGCAGCCCGGGACTAGCGGGAGGGTGGGGGAAAGAGACCCAGTACTTC
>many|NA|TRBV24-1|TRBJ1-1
CATRNTGTPNTEAFF
TGTGCCACTCGAAACACCGGGACACCGAACACTGAAGCTTTCTTT
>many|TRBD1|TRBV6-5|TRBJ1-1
CASSYDRGLTNTEAFF
TGTGCCAGCAGTTACGACAGGGGATTAACGAACACTGAAGCTTTCTTT
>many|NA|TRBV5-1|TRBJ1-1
CASSLSRLPNTEAFF
TGCGCCAGCAGCCTATCAAGGCTCCCGAACACTGAAGCTTTCTTT
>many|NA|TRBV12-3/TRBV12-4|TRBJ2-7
CASSAGGEDEQYF
TGTGCCAGCAGCGCAGGGGGGGAGGACGAGCAGTACTTC
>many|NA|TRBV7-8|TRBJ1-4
CASSLSHRQGVGEKLFF
TGTGCCAGCAGCTTATCACATCGGCAGGGTGTAGGGGAAAAACTGTTTTTT
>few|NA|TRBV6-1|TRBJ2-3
CASSGGRPRTDTQYF
TGTGCCAGCAGTGGAGGACGGCCGCGCACAGATACGCAGTATTTT
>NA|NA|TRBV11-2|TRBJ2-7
CASSSYRRSGKYF
TGTGCCAGCAGCTCGTACCGTCGGTCGGGGAAGTACTTC
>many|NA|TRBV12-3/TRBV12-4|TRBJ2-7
CASSLNENSYEQYF
TGTGCCAGCAGTTTAAACGAGAACAGCTACGAGCAGTACTTC
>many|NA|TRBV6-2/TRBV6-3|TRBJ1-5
CASTKYGQPQHF
TGTGCCAGCACCAAGTACGGTCAGCCCCAGCATTTT
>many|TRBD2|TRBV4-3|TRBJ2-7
CASSTGGGGSYEQYF
TGCGCCAGCAGCACGGGGGGGGGAGGATCCTACGAGCAGTACTTC
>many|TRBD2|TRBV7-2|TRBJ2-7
CASSMGTSGRSEQYF
TGTGCCAGCAGCATGGGGACTAGCGGGAGATCCGAGCAGTACTTC
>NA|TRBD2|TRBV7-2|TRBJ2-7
CASSWLAGGPYEQYF
TGTGCCAGCAGCTGGCTAGCGGGAGGGCCCTACGAGCAGTACTTC
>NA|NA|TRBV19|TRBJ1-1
CASSSGQTLMNTEAFF
TGTGCCTCCTCAAGTGGACAGACCCTCATGAACACTGAAGCTTTCTTT
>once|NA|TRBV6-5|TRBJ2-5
CASSYGTEQGIGETQYF
TGTGCCAGCAGTTACGGCACAGAACAGGGAATAGGGGAGACCCAGTACTTC
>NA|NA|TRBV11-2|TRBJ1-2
CASRQGTDSYGYTF
TGTGCCAGCAGGCAAGGGACCGACTCCTATGGCTACACCTTC
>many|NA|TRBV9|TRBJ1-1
CASNFGGELNTEAFF
TGTGCCAGCAACTTCGGGGGCGAGCTGAACACTGAAGCTTTCTTT
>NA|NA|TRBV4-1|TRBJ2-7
CASSLGPGGEDEQYF
TGCGCCAGCAGCCTCGGTCCGGGGGGCGAGGACGAGCAGTACTTC
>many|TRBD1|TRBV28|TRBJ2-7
CASSDRGYSYEQYF
TGTGCCAGCAGTGACAGGGGTTACTCCTACGAGCAGTACTTC
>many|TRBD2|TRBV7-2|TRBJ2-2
CASSSTSGGTGELFF
TGTGCCAGCAGCTCTACTAGCGGAGGCACCGGGGAGCTGTTTTTT
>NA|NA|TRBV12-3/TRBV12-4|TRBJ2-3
CASSQDSYTDTQYF
TGTGCCAGCAGTCAGGACAGCTACACAGATACGCAGTATTTT
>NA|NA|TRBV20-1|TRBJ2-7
CSARSQVLPQSYEQYF
TGCAGTGCTAGAAGTCAGGTATTGCCCCAGTCCTACGAGCAGTACTTC
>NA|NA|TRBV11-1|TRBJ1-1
CASRQSGLVEAFF
TGTGCCAGCAGACAGTCCGGGCTGGTAGAAGCTTTCTTT
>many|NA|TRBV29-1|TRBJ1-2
CSVYAAGGDGYTF
TGCAGCGTTTACGCAGCGGGCGGGGATGGCTACACCTTC
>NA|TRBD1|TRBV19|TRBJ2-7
CASSMNRQGRNEQYF
TGTGCCAGTAGTATGAATCGACAGGGAAGGAACGAGCAGTACTTC
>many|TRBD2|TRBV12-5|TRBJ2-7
CASGLVGLAGRSYEQYF
TGTGCTAGTGGTTTGGTAGGACTAGCGGGAAGGTCCTACGAGCAGTACTTC
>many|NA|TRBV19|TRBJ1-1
CASSIGRNTEAFF
TGTGCCAGTAGTATCGGAAGGAACACTGAAGCTTTCTTT
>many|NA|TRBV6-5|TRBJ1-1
CASSYTPGSPLNTEAFF
TGTGCCAGCAGTTATACACCGGGCAGTCCCTTGAACACTGAAGCTTTCTTT
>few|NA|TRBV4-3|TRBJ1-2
CASSQDRQGAATF
TGCGCCAGCAGCCAAGATCGTCAGGGAGCGGCCACCTTC
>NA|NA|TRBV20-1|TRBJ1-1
CSAKTVGLDNRGTEAFF
TGCAGTGCCAAAACGGTGGGGCTGGATAATCGAGGCACTGAAGCTTTCTTT
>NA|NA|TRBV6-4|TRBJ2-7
CASSAKLAHEQYF
TGTGCCAGCAGCGCGAAACTAGCCCACGAGCAGTACTTC
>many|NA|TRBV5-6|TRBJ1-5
CASSLGARGNQPQHF
TGTGCCAGCAGCTTGGGGGCAAGGGGCAATCAGCCCCAGCATTTT
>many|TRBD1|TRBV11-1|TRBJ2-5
CASSWQGQGETQYF
TGTGCCAGCAGCTGGCAGGGACAGGGAGAGACCCAGTACTTC
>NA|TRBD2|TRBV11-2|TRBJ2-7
CASSLWAGVLGEQYF
TGTGCCAGCAGCTTATGGGCGGGAGTCCTCGGCGAGCAGTACTTC
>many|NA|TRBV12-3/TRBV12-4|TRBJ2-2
CASSLGGRGTGELFF
TGTGCCAGCAGTTTAGGAGGTCGAGGCACCGGGGAGCTGTTTTTT
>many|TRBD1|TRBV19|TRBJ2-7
CASRKLGQGDYEQYF
TGTGCCAGTCGAAAACTGGGACAGGGTGACTACGAGCAGTACTTC
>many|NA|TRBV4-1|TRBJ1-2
CASRNREGAYGYTF
TGCGCCAGCAGGAACAGGGAAGGGGCCTATGGCTACACCTTC
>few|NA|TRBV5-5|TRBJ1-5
CASSASWGTNQPQHF
TGTGCCAGCAGCGCCAGCTGGGGGACCAATCAGCCCCAGCATTTT
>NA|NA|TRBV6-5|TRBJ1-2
CASSYSPGAYGYTF
TGTGCCAGCAGTTACTCCCCCGGGGCATATGGCTACACCTTC
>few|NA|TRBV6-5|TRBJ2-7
CASSYGVPGFGEQYF
TGTGCCAGCAGTTACGGGGTACCGGGTTTTGGCGAGCAGTACTTC
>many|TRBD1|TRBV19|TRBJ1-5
CASSILVVQGEYNQPQHF
TGTGCCAGTAGTATTTTGGTGGTGCAGGGGGAGTACAATCAGCCCCAGCATTTT
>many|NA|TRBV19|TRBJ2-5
CASSGRMEETQYF
TGTGCCAGTAGCGGGCGGATGGAAGAGACCCAGTACTTC
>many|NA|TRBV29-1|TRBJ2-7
CSVALQEDSYEQYF
TGCAGCGTTGCCCTACAAGAAGATTCCTACGAGCAGTACTTC
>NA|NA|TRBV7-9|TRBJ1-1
CASRWPGNTEAFF
TGTGCCAGCAGATGGCCGGGCAACACTGAAGCTTTCTTT
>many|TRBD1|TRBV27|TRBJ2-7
CASGPGTGGYEQYF
TGTGCCAGCGGCCCCGGGACAGGGGGATACGAGCAATACTTC
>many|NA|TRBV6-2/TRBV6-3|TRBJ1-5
CASSYSIVQPQHF
TGTGCCAGCAGTTACTCGATCGTTCAGCCCCAGCATTTT
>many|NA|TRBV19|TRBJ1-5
CASSADKGIHQPQHF
TGTGCCAGTAGTGCGGACAAGGGGATTCATCAGCCCCAGCATTTT